The source of this TCR beta chain is a study of blood T cell repertoires in COVID-19. Overall study: The origin of the acute and convalescent COVID-19 samples was the United States, Italy and Spain.

Source study methods: It was from reference gene primer amplification that nucleated cell counts were estimated. Sequencing used immunoSEQ multiplex PCR; TCRdb keeps in-frame clones, though not all of them. V and J calls plus clone size are reproduced from that table; the DNA served to infer D and trimming. The table records fewer than 350,000 clones, 85% of them present only once. Sequencing input: peripheral blood. This TCR was recovered from a human donor in a cohort sampled during active COVID-19.

CDR3 residues: CASSLTGASNTEAFF. The CDR3 DNA reads as TGTGCCAGCAGCTTGACAGGGGCCTCGAACACTGAAGCTTTCTTT. This chain connects TRBV7-3 to TRBJ1-1, with TRBD1 matching 8 bases. The J segment lost 1 base and the V segment lost 3 bases, leaving 4 bases of the junction unmatched. Germline CDR1 reads SGHTA; CDR2 reads FQGTGA. The CDR3 sequence is 15 residues long.